This T cell receptor (beta chain) was observed in a study of cytomegalovirus exposure and HLA in healthy donors. General study findings and limits: No immune exposure information besides CMV serostatus was available. Rarity held for most TCR sequences, but there were some public TCRs that occurred in many donors. Associated with cytomegalovirus, according to the listing, were 150 to 200 TCR beta chains. A few chains tied to CMV proved CMV antigen-specific in vitro.

A remark on this clone: Antigen: not known.

Vbeta (60) and Jbeta (13) primers were used in the PCR. The method was immunoSEQ multiplex PCR; TCRdb's version includes in-frame clones alone and lacks a portion of them. The sample lists some 81,000 clones, 65% to 75% occurring once. Material for sequencing was PBMCs. The TCR originated in a woman aged 40-49 years in good health and CMV-seropositive.

The CDR3 reads CASSSPGQETTGELFF. For the CDR3, the DNA is TGTGCCAGCAGCTCTCCGGGACAGGAGACCACCGGGGAGCTGTTTTTT. The gene calls are TRBV5-4 and TRBJ2-2, with 8 bases matching TRBD1. The V gene's germline CDR1 is SGHNT and CDR2 YYREEE (reference sequence). The V segment lost 3 bases and the J segment 4 bases; nucleotides outside the gene matches: 8. This CDR3 comprises 16 residues. Complete variable domain (other parts from reference TRBV5-4 and TRBJ2-2): ETGVTQSPTHLIKTRGQQVTLRCSSQSGHNTVSWYQQALGQGPQFIFQYYREEENGRGNFPPRFSGLQFPNYSSELNVNALELDDSALYLCASSSPGQETTGELFFGEGSRLTVL.